This TCR beta chain originates from a study of control samples from healthy donors and cancer patients (dated by TCRdb to 2020 to 2022). The CDR3 spans 16 residues, from the cysteine through the phenylalanine. The kept DNA is CDR3 alone, 48 bases in frame from the first base. The V and J ends are trimmed by 6 bases and 0 bases, leaving 13 bases between them. CDR1 and CDR2 are read off the germline V gene as KGHDR and SFDVKD. Library generation was performed with the immunoSEQ multiplex PCR assay. What TCRdb holds here is the immuneACCESS table cut down to in-frame rearrangements. Part of the clones is not present; checked against another copy, under half of the missing clones reflect an unresolved V gene, and the others are unexplained. For this sample there are fewer than 200,000 clones; 96% appear just once. In total, the top ten clones hold approximately 0.97% of the sample. In the case of this clone: No antigen is known for it. There are no base qualities to consult, and no much larger clone falls within one base.

The sequenced sample consisted of blood. The TCR sequence derives from a woman under 40 in good health. The chain couples TRBV24-1 to TRBJ2-2; TRBD2 is a weak D gene call, 6 bases matching. The CDR3 in this case is CATSKPGTSNTGELFF. The DNA reads as follows: TGTGCCACCAGTAAACCCGGGACTTCGAACACCGGGGAGCTGTTTTTT.